The rows below give T cell receptor beta chains drawn from one sample of a study of shared clonotypes between healthy human individuals. Generated by immunoSEQ multiplex PCR, the TCRdb table keeps only in-frame clones and is missing some. The table lists hundreds of thousands of clones, roughly 72% of them singletons. Sequencing was carried out using memory CD4+ T cells sorted from blood. The source is a woman in her thirties in good health. Each CDR3 is given with its conserved first and last residue. The D gene is left open where the match is weak. Clone sizes are given selectively: once, few, many, or a class where the clone is expanded.

D	J	size	V	DNA	CDR3
-	TRBJ1-1	few	TRBV30	TGTGCCTGGACGGCAGGACAGTTGAACACTGAAGCTTTCTTT	CAWTAGQLNTEAFF
-	TRBJ2-2	-	TRBV6-5	TGTGCCAGCAGTAAGGCTGGGGATAACACCGGGGAGCTGTTTTTT	CASSKAGDNTGELFF
-	TRBJ1-2	-	TRBV13	TGTGCCAGCAGCTTACAGTTTGGAGGACATGGCTACACCTTC	CASSLQFGGHGYTF
-	TRBJ2-7	few	TRBV11-2	TGTGCCAGCAGCTTAGATCGGGGGCGGGTTAGCTACGAGCAGTACTTC	CASSLDRGRVSYEQYF
-	TRBJ1-4	-	TRBV15	TGTGCCACCAGCCCAGGGGTAACTAATGAAAAACTGTTTTTT	CATSPGVTNEKLFF
TRBD2	TRBJ2-1	-	TRBV11-2	TGTGCCAGCAGCCCAAGGGCGCCGACTAGCGGCCACAATGAGCAGTTCTTC	CASSPRAPTSGHNEQFF
-	TRBJ2-4	-	TRBV4-1	TGCGCCAGCACCACAACAGGTGCCAAAAACATTCAGTACTTC	CASTTTGAKNIQYF
-	TRBJ1-5	-	TRBV4-1	TGCGCCAGCAGCCATACATTTAGGGGACGTAGCAATCAGCCCCAGCATTTT	CASSHTFRGRSNQPQHF
-	TRBJ2-7	-	TRBV6-1	TGTGCCAGCAGAGAAGACTTGTCGTACGAGCAGTACTTC	CASREDLSYEQYF
-	TRBJ1-1	-	TRBV9	TGTGCCAGCAGCGTAGTCCCAGTGAACACTGAAGCTTTCTTT	CASSVVPVNTEAFF
-	TRBJ1-4	-	TRBV28	TGTGCCAGCAGTCCCAGGGGCGGGCCCAATGAAAAACTGTTTTTT	CASSPRGGPNEKLFF
-	TRBJ1-5	-	TRBV10-1	TGCGCCAGCAGTGAGTCCTGGGGGACCCAGACGTTGGATCAGCCCCAGCATTTT	CASSESWGTQTLDQPQHF
-	TRBJ1-4	-	TRBV19	TGTGCCAGTAGGTATCGGGGACAATTTGAAAAACTGTTTTTT	CASRYRGQFEKLFF
TRBD2	TRBJ2-7	-	TRBV30	TGTGCCTGGGCTCTAGCGGGAGTGAACGAGCAGTACTTC	CAWALAGVNEQYF
-	TRBJ1-2	once	TRBV6-1	TGTGCCAGCAGTGAAAGGGGGAACTATGGCTACACCTTC	CASSERGNYGYTF
TRBD2	TRBJ2-1	-	TRBV5-4	TGTGCCAGCAGCTCACAGAGCGGGAGCTCCTACAATGAGCAGTTCTTC	CASSSQSGSSYNEQFF
-	TRBJ1-3	-	TRBV7-9	TGTGCCAGCAGCTTAACTCAGGGAGCAAACACCATATATTTT	CASSLTQGANTIYF
TRBD2	TRBJ2-2	-	TRBV10-3	TGTGCCATCAGTGAGTCATCGGGAGGGCACACCGGGGAGCTGTTTTTT	CAISESSGGHTGELFF
-	TRBJ1-2	-	TRBV14	TGTGCCAGCAGCCACGGAAGCAGTGGCTACACCTTC	CASSHGSSGYTF
-	TRBJ2-2	-	TRBV7-6	TGTGCCAGCCGGCTACGCCCGAACACCGGGGAGCTGTTTTTT	CASRLRPNTGELFF
-	TRBJ1-1	-	TRBV4-1	TGCGCCAGCAGCACAGGTAGGGGCAGATCGGGCACTGAAGCTTTCTTT	CASSTGRGRSGTEAFF
TRBD2	TRBJ2-1	-	TRBV5-4	TGTGCCAGCAGCTTAGAATCCGCGGGAGGGCCAGTTTTAGATGAGCAGTTCTTC	CASSLESAGGPVLDEQFF
-	TRBJ1-5	-	TRBV7-8	TGTGCCAGCAGCACCCACAGGGTCGATCAGCCCCAGCATTTT	CASSTHRVDQPQHF
-	TRBJ2-1	-	TRBV19	TGTGCCAGTAGTCGTAGGGATGAGCAGTTCTTC	CASSRRDEQFF
-	TRBJ1-3	-	TRBV5-1	TGCGCCAGCAGCTTGGCGTCGGAGGGAAACACCATATATTTT	CASSLASEGNTIYF
TRBD2	TRBJ2-7	-	TRBV7-9	TGTGCCAGCAGTCTAGCGGGAGGTTCCTACGAGCAGTACTTC	CASSLAGGSYEQYF
-	TRBJ1-5	-	TRBV27	TGTGCCAGCAGTTTCCGACCTCCAGGGGTTTCCAGCAATCAGCCCCAGCATTTT	CASSFRPPGVSSNQPQHF
-	TRBJ1-5	-	TRBV6-1	TGTGCCAGCAAGGGGGGCTTCGGCAATCAGCCCCAGCATTTT	CASKGGFGNQPQHF
-	TRBJ2-2	-	TRBV9	TGTGCCAGCAGCGTGTTAGCGCCAACGAACACCGGGGAGCTGTTTTTT	CASSVLAPTNTGELFF
-	TRBJ2-7	once	TRBV9	TGTGCCAGCAATCCCTACGAGCAGTACTTC	CASNPYEQYF
-	TRBJ2-7	-	TRBV11-2	TGTGCCAGCAGCCCCCGGGTAGCAGGGGATTTCTACGAGCAGTACTTC	CASSPRVAGDFYEQYF
-	TRBJ1-3	-	TRBV28	TGTGCCAGCAGTAGGACCGTCTCTGGAAACACCATATATTTT	CASSRTVSGNTIYF
TRBD2	TRBJ2-7	-	TRBV7-2	TGTGCCAGCAGCTTGGCGGGAGGGCCCCACGAGCAGTACTTC	CASSLAGGPHEQYF
-	TRBJ2-1	-	TRBV5-1	TGCGCCAGCAGCTTGGTACGGACTCTAGTCGCCAATGAGCAGTTCTTC	CASSLVRTLVANEQFF
-	TRBJ2-1	-	TRBV7-2	TGTGCCAGCAGCTTTACGAGAGGGGACTACAATGAGCAGTTCTTC	CASSFTRGDYNEQFF
-	TRBJ2-7	-	TRBV18	TGTGCCAGCTCACCTCAGGGTTCAACACTTAACGAGCAGTACTTC	CASSPQGSTLNEQYF
-	TRBJ2-3	-	TRBV7-9	TGTGCCAGCAGCCTTAGCGACGGCACAGATACGCAGTATTTT	CASSLSDGTDTQYF
-	TRBJ1-1	once	TRBV13	TGTGCCAGCAGCTCGGAACAGGGAACTGAAGCTTTCTTT	CASSSEQGTEAFF
TRBD2	TRBJ2-2	-	TRBV27	TGTGCCAGCGGGGATCTAGCGGCCGCGAACACCGGGGAGCTGTTTTTT	CASGDLAAANTGELFF
-	TRBJ1-1	-	TRBV6-4	TGTGCCAGCAGGGAAGGGGCGGCCGGGTACACTGAAGCTTTCTTT	CASREGAAGYTEAFF
-	TRBJ1-2	few	TRBV5-1	TGCGCCAGCAGCTTGGGTGGCAAAACTAACTATGGCTACACCTTC	CASSLGGKTNYGYTF
-	TRBJ2-1	-	TRBV5-1	TGCGCCAGCAGCTTCGGGGACGGTAATGAGCAGTTCTTC	CASSFGDGNEQFF
-	TRBJ1-5	-	TRBV4-1	TGCGCCAGCAGCCAAGATCTTGTTTCCGGATATAGCAATCAGCCCCAGCATTTT	CASSQDLVSGYSNQPQHF
-	TRBJ1-4	few	TRBV28	TGTGCCAGCAGCCGACAGGCCGCAACTAATGAAAAACTGTTTTTT	CASSRQAATNEKLFF
TRBD2	TRBJ2-7	-	TRBV27	TGTGCCAGTAGGGGGTTAGGGACTAGCGGGACCTACGAGCAGTACTTC	CASRGLGTSGTYEQYF
TRBD2	TRBJ2-7	once	TRBV7-6	TGTGCCAGCAGCTGGGTAGCGGGAGAGACCCACGAGCAGTACTTC	CASSWVAGETHEQYF
TRBD2	TRBJ2-5	-	TRBV5-6	TGTGCCAGCAGCAACATTGGACTAGCGGGTAACCAAGAGACCCAGTACTTC	CASSNIGLAGNQETQYF
TRBD2	TRBJ2-1	-	TRBV19	TGTGCCAGTAGACTTAGCGGGAGTTACAATGAGCAGTTCTTC	CASRLSGSYNEQFF